The clone carrying this T cell receptor beta chain was picked up many times. Time point described: before trial treatment. Patients qualified if they had advanced solid tumors that lacked tumor-infiltrating lymphocytes. The CDR3 runs 15 residues. Between the trimmed V and J ends, which lost 1 base and 0 bases, there was a span of 9 bases. The sample belongs to a study of low-dose radiotherapy and immunotherapy resistance in tumors. Alpha and beta chains were covered, as first-strand cDNA relied on TRAV- and TRBV-specific primers. The authors amplified TCRs for 20 PCR cycles with a constant-region primer and a V-primer adapter. TCRdb used MiXCR to reprocess the reads, holding one entry per CDR3 protein. In the table there are under 90,000 distinct CDR3 sequences, 18% of which are singletons.

Sequenced here: PBMCs, sampled before treatment. V gene TRBV12-3 or TRBV12-4 combines with J gene TRBJ1-2, with a tentative D call TRBD1 (6 bases). This TCR was sampled from a male donor with prostate cancer. CDR3 in amino acids: CASSLDRVANYGYTF. CDR3 bases: TGTGCCAGCAGTTTAGACAGGGTAGCTAACTATGGCTACACCTTC.